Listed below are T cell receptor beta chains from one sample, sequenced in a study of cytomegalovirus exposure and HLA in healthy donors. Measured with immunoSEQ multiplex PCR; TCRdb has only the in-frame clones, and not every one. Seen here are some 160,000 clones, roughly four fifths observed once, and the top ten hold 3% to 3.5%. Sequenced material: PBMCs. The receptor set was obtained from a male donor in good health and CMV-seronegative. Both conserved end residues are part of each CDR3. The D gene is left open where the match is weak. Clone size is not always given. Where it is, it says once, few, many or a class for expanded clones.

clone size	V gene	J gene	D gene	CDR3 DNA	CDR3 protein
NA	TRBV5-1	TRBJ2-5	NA	TGCGCCAGCAGCTTCCAGGGCCAAGAGACCCAGTACTTC	CASSFQGQETQYF
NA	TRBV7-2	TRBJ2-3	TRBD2	TGTGCCAGCAGCGGGAGGGGGACTAGCGGAGGAGATACGCAGTATTTT	CASSGRGTSGGDTQYF
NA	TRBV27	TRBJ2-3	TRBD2	TGTGCCAGCAGTTTGCTGGCGGGAGGCCCCACAGATACGCAGTATTTT	CASSLLAGGPTDTQYF
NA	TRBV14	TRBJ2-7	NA	TGTGCCAGCAGCCCCAACCCGGTCTACGAGCAGTACTTC	CASSPNPVYEQYF
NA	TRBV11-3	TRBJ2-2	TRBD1	TGTGCCAGCAGCGAAGGACAGGGGGATAATACCGGGGAGCTGTTTTTT	CASSEGQGDNTGELFF
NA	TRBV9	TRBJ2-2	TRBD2	TGTGCCAGCAGCCCTTACCTAGCGGACGGGGAGCTGTTTTTT	CASSPYLADGELFF
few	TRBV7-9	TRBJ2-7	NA	TGTGCCAGCAGCTTAATGACTACAGAGCAGTACTTC	CASSLMTTEQYF
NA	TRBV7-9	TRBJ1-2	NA	TGTGCCAGCAGCTTCTCAGGGGTTAAGGGCTACACCTTC	CASSFSGVKGYTF
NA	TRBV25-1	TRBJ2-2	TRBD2	TGTGCCAGCAGTGATCATCGACTAGCGGGAAGACCCGGGGAGCTGTTTTTT	CASSDHRLAGRPGELFF
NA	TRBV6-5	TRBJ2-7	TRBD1	TGTGCCACCAACGACAGGGATCGAGACGAGCAGTACTTC	CATNDRDRDEQYF
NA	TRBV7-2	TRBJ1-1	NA	TGTGCCGAGCTGGGGGGTTGGAGCACTGAAGCTTTCTTT	CAELGGWSTEAFF
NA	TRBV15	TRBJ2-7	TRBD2	TGTGCCACCAGCCAGACTAGCGGGAGGTCCTACGAGCAGTACTTC	CATSQTSGRSYEQYF
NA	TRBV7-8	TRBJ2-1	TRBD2	TGTGCCAGCAGCTTAGCTAGCGGGAGGTTCTACAATGAGCAGTTCTTC	CASSLASGRFYNEQFF
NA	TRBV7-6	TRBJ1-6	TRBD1	TGTGCCAGCAGCTTAACAAGACAGGGGATGGGATCACCCCTCCACTTT	CASSLTRQGMGSPLHF
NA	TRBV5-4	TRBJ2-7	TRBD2	TGTGCCAGCAGCTTGGGAGCGGGGGACTACGAGCAGTACTTC	CASSLGAGDYEQYF
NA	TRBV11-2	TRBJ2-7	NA	TGTGCCAGCAGCTTACCAGGGGATTTTAGGTACGAGCAGTACTTC	CASSLPGDFRYEQYF
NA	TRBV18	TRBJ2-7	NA	TGTGCCAGCTCAGCGGGGTTAGGGCTCCACGAGCAGTACTTC	CASSAGLGLHEQYF
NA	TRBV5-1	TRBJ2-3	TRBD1	TGCGCCAGCAGCTTCGGGACAGGGGTAGCAGATACGCAGTATTTT	CASSFGTGVADTQYF
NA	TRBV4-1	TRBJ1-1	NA	TGCGCCAGCAGCCAAACAGGGTTGGGCACTGAAGCTTTCTTT	CASSQTGLGTEAFF
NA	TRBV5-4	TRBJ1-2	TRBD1	TGTGCCAGCAGGAGTGGCCAGGGGGCGGACTATGGCTACACCTTC	CASRSGQGADYGYTF
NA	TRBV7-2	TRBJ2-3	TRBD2	TGTGCCAGCAGCTTCCAGCAGACTAGCGATGCCACAGATACGCAGTATTTT	CASSFQQTSDATDTQYF
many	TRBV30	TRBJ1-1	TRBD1	TGTGCCTGGAGGGAGACAGGGGGATTTAGTGAAGCTTTCTTT	CAWRETGGFSEAFF
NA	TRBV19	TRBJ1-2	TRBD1	TGTGCCAGTAGTAGGACAGGGGGGGTCTATGGCTACACCTTC	CASSRTGGVYGYTF
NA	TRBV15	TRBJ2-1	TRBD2	TGTGCCACCAGCAGAGATGTGGCGGGAGACAATGAGCAGTTCTTC	CATSRDVAGDNEQFF
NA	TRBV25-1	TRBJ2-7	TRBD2	TGTGCCAGCAGTCCTAGCGGGCCAACCTACGAGCAGTACTTC	CASSPSGPTYEQYF
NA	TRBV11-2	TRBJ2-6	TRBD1	TGTGCCAGCAGCGTAAACCGGGACAGGGTTAGCTCTGGGGCCAACGTCCTGACTTTC	CASSVNRDRVSSGANVLTF
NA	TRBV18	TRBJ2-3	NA	TGTGCCAGCTCACCCCGGGACACAGATACGCAGTATTTT	CASSPRDTDTQYF
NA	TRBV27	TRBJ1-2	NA	TGTGCCAGCAGTTTACAACCAGGCATTGACACACCCACGCAGGGCTACACCTTC	CASSLQPGIDTPTQGYTF
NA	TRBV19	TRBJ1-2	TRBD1	TGTGCCAGTAATGCCGGGACAGCGTTTCGGTATGGCTACACCTTC	CASNAGTAFRYGYTF
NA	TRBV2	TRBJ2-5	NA	TGTGCCAGCAGTGAAAAAATCTCCTTGGCGGGGGAGACCCAGTACTTC	CASSEKISLAGETQYF
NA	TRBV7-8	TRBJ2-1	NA	TGTGCCAGCAGCTTAGGGACAATCAATGAGCAGTTCTTC	CASSLGTINEQFF
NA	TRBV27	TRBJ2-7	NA	TGTGCCAGCAGTTTAGTCCAGGGCTCGAGCGAGCAGTACTTC	CASSLVQGSSEQYF
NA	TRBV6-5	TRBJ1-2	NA	TGTGCCAGCAGACTCCCGACCAGGGATTTGACCTTC	CASRLPTRDLTF
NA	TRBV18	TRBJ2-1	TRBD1	TGTGCCAGCTCCCCTTACAGGGGACGGTCCTACAATGAGCAGTTCTTC	CASSPYRGRSYNEQFF
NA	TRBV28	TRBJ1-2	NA	TGTGCCAGCAGTTTATCCCCTATCAACTATGGCTACACCTTC	CASSLSPINYGYTF
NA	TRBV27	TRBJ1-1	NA	TGTGCCAGCAGTTTATCGGGAGGGATCTTCACGGCTTTCTTT	CASSLSGGIFTAFF
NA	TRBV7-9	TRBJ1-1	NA	TGTGCCAGCAGCTTAGAAGGGACACTGAACACTGAAGCTTTCTTT	CASSLEGTLNTEAFF
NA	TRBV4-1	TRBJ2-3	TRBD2	TGCGCCAGCAACCCCACGTCCCGGGGGGGCCGTGATACGCAGTATTTT	CASNPTSRGGRDTQYF
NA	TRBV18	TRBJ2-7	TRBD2	TGTGCCAGCTCACCACCCGGGACTAGCGGGCAAACCTACGAGCAGTACTTC	CASSPPGTSGQTYEQYF
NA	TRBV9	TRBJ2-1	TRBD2	TGTGCCAGCAGCAACCCGGGACTAGGGGCTTATGAGCAGTTCTTC	CASSNPGLGAYEQFF
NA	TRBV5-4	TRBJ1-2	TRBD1	TGTGCCAGCAGCTTAGGGGACAGGGACTATGGCTACACCTTC	CASSLGDRDYGYTF
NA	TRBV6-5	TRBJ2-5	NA	TGTGCCAGCAGTTCCGACATAAACCAAGAGACCCAGTACTTC	CASSSDINQETQYF
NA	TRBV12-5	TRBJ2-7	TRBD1	TGTGCTAGTGGTCCCACCGGGACAGGGCACCACGAGCAGTACTTC	CASGPTGTGHHEQYF
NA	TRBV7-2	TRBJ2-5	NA	TGTGCCAGCAGCTTAGGTGCAGGGGTTGAAGAGACCCAGTACTTC	CASSLGAGVEETQYF
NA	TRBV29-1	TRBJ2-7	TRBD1	TGCAGCGTTGGAGATCCGGGGACAGGGAAGTTCGAGCAGTACTTC	CSVGDPGTGKFEQYF
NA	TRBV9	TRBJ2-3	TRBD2	TGTGCCAGCAGCGCGGGGAAATCTAGCGGGGGCACAGATACGCAGTATTTT	CASSAGKSSGGTDTQYF
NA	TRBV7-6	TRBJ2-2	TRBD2	TGTGCCAGCAGCTTAGCCCTAACTAGCGACGCCGGGGAGCTGTTTTTT	CASSLALTSDAGELFF
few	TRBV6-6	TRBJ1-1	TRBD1	TGTGCCAGCAGTACAGGACAGGGCAGATCGGCTTTCTTT	CASSTGQGRSAFF
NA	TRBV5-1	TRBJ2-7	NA	TGCGCCAGCAGCTTTCTGCAGGACTACGAGCAGTACTTC	CASSFLQDYEQYF
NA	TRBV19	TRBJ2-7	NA	TGTGCCAGTAGTACCCGGACAGACTACGAGCAGTACTTC	CASSTRTDYEQYF
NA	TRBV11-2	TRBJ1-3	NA	TGTGCCAGCAGCTTAGGATACAGGCCGGGGGACACCATATATTTT	CASSLGYRPGDTIYF
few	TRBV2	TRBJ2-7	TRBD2	TGTGCCAGCAGCGTTGTCGGGTCTAGCGGGAACGAGCAGTACTTC	CASSVVGSSGNEQYF
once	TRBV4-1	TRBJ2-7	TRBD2	TGCGCCAGCGCACTAGCGGGAGGGCCGGGTGAGCAGTACTTC	CASALAGGPGEQYF